The 18 T cell receptor beta chains below come from one sample, sequenced in a study of shared clonotypes between healthy human individuals. The repertoire was sequenced with immunoSEQ multiplex PCR; TCRdb's copy has only in-frame clones and lacks some. The sample includes approximately 2.5 million clones, over 85% seen only once; the top ten take over 0.12%. The specimen sequenced was naive CD4+ T cells sorted from blood. Subset reported: CD45RA+ positively selected. These receptor sequences come from a man between 18 and 35 years old in good health.

This chain links TRBV29-1 with TRBJ1-5; unclear D gene. From germline, CDR1 is SQVTM and CDR2 ANQGSEA. The V end lost 4 bases, the J end lost 3 bases, and 13 bases lay between the germline ends. The CDR3 sequence is 14 residues long. CDR3 amino acids: CSVAEHLDNQPQHF. CDR3 DNA sequence: TGCAGCGTTGCTGAACACCTCGACAATCAGCCCCAGCATTTT.

This rearrangement joins TRBV10-1 to TRBJ2-1, with 11 nucleotides matching TRBD2. The CDR3 is 13 residues long. Germline V lookup: CDR1 WNHNN, CDR2 SYGVQD (reference sequence). V shed 4 bases, J shed 10 bases, and the junction held 3 bases outside the gene matches. CDR3 coding DNA: TGCGCCAGCAGTGGCGGGACTAGCGGAGAGCAGTTCTTC. It specifies CASSGGTSGEQFF.

This clone occurred once. V gene TRBV7-8 combines with J gene TRBJ2-2; D is unresolved. This CDR3 has 13 residues. CDR1 is SGHVS, CDR2 FQNEAQ, per germline. V lost 5 bases and J 8 bases, leaving 12 bases between the germline ends. CDR3 bases: TGTGCCAGCAGCGTTCTGTTGGAAGGGGAGCTGTTTTTT. Translating gives CASSVLLEGELFF.

The chain employs TRBV7-9 and TRBJ1-3; D is undetermined. V was trimmed by 1 base and J by 7 bases, leaving 11 bases between them. Germline assignment: CDR1 SEHNR and CDR2 FQNEAQ (reference sequence). The CDR3 spans 14 residues. The CDR3 region is CASSLVRSDNTIYF. CDR3 nucleotides: TGTGCCAGCAGCTTAGTCCGGTCAGACAACACCATATATTTT. Drawing the rest from reference TRBV7-9 and TRBJ1-3, the complete variable domain is DTGVSQNPRHKITKRGQNVTFRCDPISEHNRLYWYRQTLGQGPEFLTYFQNEAQLEKSRLLSDRFSAERPKGSFSTLEIQRTEQGDSAMYLCASSLVRSDNTIYFGEGSWLTVV.

The chain has TRBV25-1 and TRBJ2-7; 9 bases line up with TRBD2. CDR1 is MGHDK and CDR2 is SYGVNS in the germline V gene. V gave up 7 bases and J gave up 6 bases; unmatched junction bases: 1. The CDR3 is made up of 11 amino acids. CDR3 in amino acids: CASTSGIEQYF. In nucleotides, the CDR3 is TGTGCCAGCACTAGCGGGATCGAGCAGTACTTC.

The V gene is TRBV11-2, the J gene TRBJ2-7, with TRBD1 matching 10 bases. Trimming took 5 bases from V and 4 from J; bases not matched to a gene: 8. Per the germline V gene, CDR1 is SGHAT and CDR2 is FQNNGV. The CDR3 totals 15 residues. CDR3: CASSPAGQGLYEQYF. The CDR3 bases are TGTGCCAGCAGCCCAGCGGGACAGGGGCTATACGAGCAGTACTTC.

With respect to this clone: The sample contains more than one DNA sequence encoding this CDR3. V is TRBV18 and J is TRBJ1-5, with unresolved D. This CDR3 has 13 residues. The V and J ends lost 2 bases and 1 base respectively, with 3 bases between them. From germline, CDR1 is KGHSH and CDR2 LQKENI. The CDR3 loop is CASSPSSNQPQHF. The CDR3 DNA sequence: TGTGCCAGCTCACCATCCAGCAATCAGCCCCAGCATTTT.

The genes are TRBV5-6 and TRBJ1-1; D uncertain. This CDR3 comprises 12 residues. The germline V gene encodes CDR1 SGHDT and CDR2 YYEEEE. Trimming left V 5 bases short and J 7 bases short, with 12 bases between. This CDR3 is CASSATGFEAFF. The DNA of the CDR3 is TGTGCCAGCAGTGCGACTGGGTTTGAAGCTTTCTTT. Full variable domain (remainder filled in from reference TRBV5-6 and TRBJ1-1): DAGVTQSPTHLIKTRGQQVTLRCSPKSGHDTVSWYQQALGQGPQFIFQYYEEEERQRGNFPDRFSGHQFPNYSSELNVNALLLGDSALYLCASSATGFEAFFGQGTRLTVV.

This chain joins TRBV19 and TRBJ1-1; 7 bases align to TRBD1. The J segment lost 4 bases and the V segment lost 0 bases, leaving 11 bases of the junction unmatched. CDR3 size: 17 residues. Germline V gene data show CDR1 as LNHDA and CDR2 as SQIVND (reference sequence). CDR3 sequence reads: CASSIEFTGVVFTEAFF. The CDR3 DNA sequence: TGTGCCAGTAGTATAGAATTCACAGGGGTTGTATTCACTGAAGCTTTCTTT.

This clone turned up a few times. V and J are TRBV4-1 and TRBJ2-1; 14 bases are a match to TRBD2. The junction had 3 bases not matched to a gene; V was cut back by 8 bases and J by 0 bases. The CDR3 consists of 16 residues. Germline lookup yields CDR1 MGHRA and CDR2 YSYEKL. CDR3 protein: CASGLAGGLSYNEQFF. As DNA, the CDR3 is TGCGCCAGCGGACTAGCGGGGGGTCTCTCCTACAATGAGCAGTTCTTC.

The V and J genes are TRBV5-5 and TRBJ1-4; TRBD1 might be the D (5 bases). The V end was cut by 1 base, the J end by 8 bases, with 12 bases between. Germline V gene sequence: CDR1 SGHKS, CDR2 YYEKEE (reference sequence). This CDR3 has 14 amino acids. CDR3 bases: TGTGCCAGCAGCTTGAGGGGTAACGAGGAAAAACTGTTTTTT. Its protein is CASSLRGNEEKLFF. Full variable domain (rest looked up from reference TRBV5-5 and TRBJ1-4): DAGVTQSPTHLIKTRGQQVTLRCSPISGHKSVSWYQQVLGQGPQFIFQYYEKEERGRGNFPDRFSARQFPNYSSELNVNALLLGDSALYLCASSLRGNEEKLFFGSGTQLSVL.

CDR3 bases: TGTGCCAGCAGCCAGCTACCGGGACAGGGGAGCTCTGGAAACACCATATATTTT. This gives the protein CASSQLPGQGSSGNTIYF. This chain joins TRBV7-9 and TRBJ1-3, with TRBD1 matching 10 bases. This CDR3 is 18 amino acids long. V gave up 5 bases and J gave up 0 bases; unmatched junction bases: 10. Germline CDR1 is SEHNR and CDR2 is FQNEAQ (reference sequence).

V and J are TRBV30 and TRBJ2-2; 7 bases line up with TRBD1. V was pared by 1 base and J by 6 bases, with 2 bases of the junction left unmatched. The germline CDR1 and CDR2 sequences are GTSNPN and SVGIG (reference sequence). The CDR3 consists of 13 residues. The CDR3 DNA reads TGTGCCTGGAGTGACAGGGGCTCCGGGGAGCTGTTTTTT. Its protein is CAWSDRGSGELFF. Together with reference TRBV30 and TRBJ2-2, the CDR3 gives the full variable domain: SQTIHQWPATLVQPVGSPLSLECTVEGTSNPNLYWYRQAAGRGLQLLFYSVGIGQISSEVPQNLSASRPQDRQFILSSKKLLLSDSGFYLCAWSDRGSGELFFGEGSRLTVL.

This clone was seen once. The V gene is TRBV28, the J gene TRBJ2-1; 11 positions agree with TRBD2. The CDR3 extends over 16 amino acids. Losses at the gene ends were 5 bases for V and 2 bases for J; bases not matched to a gene: 5. Germline lookup yields CDR1 MDHEN and CDR2 SYDVKM. In DNA, the CDR3 is TGTGCCAGCAGTACCACTAGCGGGGGCCCCTACAATGAGCAGTTCTTC. It codes for CASSTTSGGPYNEQFF. The full variable domain, its missing parts supplied by reference TRBV28 and TRBJ2-1, is DVKVTQSSRYLVKRTGEKVFLECVQDMDHENMFWYRQDPGLGLRLIYFSYDVKMKEKGDIPEGYSVSREKKERFSLILESASTNQTSMYLCASSTTSGGPYNEQFFGPGTRLTVL.

The chain couples TRBV6-5 to TRBJ1-6; D unresolved. The V end was cut by 0 bases, the J end by 14 bases, with 17 bases between. Germline assignment: CDR1 MNHEY and CDR2 SVGAGI. The CDR3 runs to 15 residues. In DNA, the CDR3 is TGTGCCAGCAGTTACTCGGTCAACGGGTTAAAGACCCTCCACTTT. Its protein is CASSYSVNGLKTLHF.

The rearrangement uses TRBV19 and TRBJ1-5, with D tentatively TRBD1 (6 bases). The CDR3 is 16 amino acids. V was shortened by 6 bases and J by 4 bases, with 19 bases between the two germline ends. Germline-derived CDR1 and CDR2 are LNHDA and SQIVND (reference sequence). The DNA of the CDR3 is TGTGCCAGTAGAGAAACGGGGGCAGGCCGAAATCAGCCCCAGCATTTT. Amino acids: CASRETGAGRNQPQHF.

The chain is built from TRBV4-1 and TRBJ1-1; possibly TRBD1 for D (5 bases). Trimming shortened V by 0 bases and J by 7 bases, and 9 bases separated the two germline ends. Germline loops: CDR1 MGHRA, CDR2 YSYEKL. The CDR3 runs 13 residues. The CDR3 reads CASSQDRDREAFF. The CDR3 DNA sequence: TGCGCCAGCAGCCAAGATCGGGACCGTGAAGCTTTCTTT.

The chain uses TRBV28 and TRBJ2-5, with 11 bases fitting TRBD2. The germline V gene encodes CDR1 MDHEN and CDR2 SYDVKM. The junction had 0 bases not matched to a gene; V was cut back by 7 bases and J by 2 bases. The CDR3 has 13 residues. The CDR3 region has the DNA TGTGCCAGCACTAGCGGGGGGCAAGAGACCCAGTACTTC. Its protein is CASTSGGQETQYF.